Listed below are T cell receptor beta chains from one sample, sequenced in a study of Ad26.COV2.S vaccination and SARS-CoV-2 variants. The assay was immunoSEQ multiplex PCR, and TCRdb's table has in-frame clones only and misses some. The repertoire has 300,000 to 450,000 clones, about 90% of them found once; the top ten carry roughly 3.9%. This sample comprised peripheral blood, obtained after recovery from COVID-19. The source of these receptors is a human donor who had recovered from COVID-19. The conserved cysteine and the conserved F or W are not part of the CDR3 here.

12,TRBV5-1,TRBJ1-3,ASSLGYSGNTIY
13,TRBV5-8,TRBJ1-5,ASSLAGQGNQPQH
13,TRBV7-9,TRBJ2-3,ASPKGGGGADTQY
13,TRBV7-2,TRBJ2-7,ASSLTQRGPYEQY
10,TRBV7-9,TRBJ1-2,ASSLETGSYT
13,TRBV5-1,TRBJ1-3,ASSATLTTGNTIY
12,TRBV2,TRBJ1-5,ASKDREGNQPQH
10,TRBV13,TRBJ2-1,ASSLRLNEQF
15,TRBV5-1,TRBJ1-2,ASRRNLLRDSDYGYT
14,TRBV6-6,TRBJ1-3,ASSYSARRSGNTIY
16,TRBV3-1/TRBV3-2,TRBJ1-2,ASSQVGGSGPTIYGYT
12,TRBV13,TRBJ2-5,ASSTQGGRKTQY
14,TRBV6-5,TRBJ2-5,ASSYSPSGPQETQY
12,TRBV2,TRBJ2-5,ANTGTGPQETQY
14,TRBV9,TRBJ1-6,ASSPQGGTANSPLH
13,TRBV19,TRBJ2-3,ASSIWGQSTDTQY
13,TRBV7-2,TRBJ1-6,ASSTGQGHGSPLH
13,TRBV5-6,TRBJ2-1,ASSQQVIAVNEQF
12,TRBV10-1,TRBJ2-3,ASSEYTSGGKQY
13,TRBV7-9,TRBJ1-1,ASSLAGGENTEAF
14,TRBV7-9,TRBJ1-4,ASSLVEASDNEKLF
13,TRBV19,TRBJ2-5,ASSIGVRRIETQY
11,TRBV19,TRBJ1-1,ASSTAMNTEAF
11,TRBV5-5,TRBJ1-5,ASSLAELTPQH
17,TRBV4-1,TRBJ2-3,ASSQRAGAVLSRTDTQY
10,TRBV2,TRBJ2-7,ASSFVRLEQY
13,TRBV6-1,TRBJ1-5,ASSEALGAQQPQH
16,TRBV7-8,TRBJ2-7,ASSPLGASGGRSYEQY
13,TRBV9,TRBJ1-3,ASSVGVSGGNTIY
11,TRBV6-5,TRBJ1-2,ASIPEAYYGYT
13,TRBV6-5,TRBJ2-7,ASSRGGTSPYEQY
12,TRBV6-1,TRBJ2-1,ASSEDGMWNEQF
13,TRBV5-6,TRBJ1-1,ASSLDKGGWTEAF
9,TRBV9,TRBJ2-7,ASGQGAEQY
15,TRBV4-1,TRBJ1-3,ASSQDPNRGLGNTIY
14,TRBV4-1,TRBJ2-1,ASSQDGTISYNEQF
10,TRBV28,TRBJ1-5,ASSTPTGSPH
13,TRBV3-1/TRBV3-2,TRBJ1-4,ASSQDGQVWEKLF
14,TRBV7-9,TRBJ2-2,ASSSTGSRTTGELF
12,TRBV5-1,TRBJ1-2,ASSLGLQAPGYT
13,TRBV9,TRBJ2-1,ASSPSGGASGEQF
15,TRBV11-2,TRBJ1-1,ASSLGAPGLTYTEAF
11,TRBV11-2,TRBJ2-5,ASSPRDKETQY
16,TRBV7-8,TRBJ2-6,ASSPLGRTTSGANVLT
14,TRBV5-1,TRBJ2-1,ASSLAGQDPYNEQF
12,TRBV9,TRBJ2-1,ASSLAGAYNEQF
14,TRBV6-6,TRBJ2-5,ASRRPSGGSQETQY
13,TRBV7-3,TRBJ2-5,ASSLRGHSRETQY
13,TRBV7-9,TRBJ1-2,ASSLGSNRDYGYT
13,TRBV24-1,TRBJ1-3,ATNTLWISGNTIY
11,TRBV12-3/TRBV12-4,TRBJ2-5,ASSFKRAETQY
14,TRBV4-1,TRBJ2-1,ASSQDGGLGLGEQF
14,TRBV2,TRBJ1-1,ASSEEKGPLNTEAF
11,TRBV19,TRBJ2-7,ASSETVSYEQY
12,TRBV5-4,TRBJ1-4,ASSEGDLGEKLF
18,TRBV11-2,TRBJ2-5,ASSLEAAAGLAGKVGAQY
10,TRBV7-9,TRBJ2-5,ASSRVGETQY
12,TRBV2,TRBJ1-5,ASRGRVSNQPQH
12,TRBV2,TRBJ1-1,ASSRDGKNTEAF
12,TRBV2,TRBJ1-2,ASRSTRDPYGYT